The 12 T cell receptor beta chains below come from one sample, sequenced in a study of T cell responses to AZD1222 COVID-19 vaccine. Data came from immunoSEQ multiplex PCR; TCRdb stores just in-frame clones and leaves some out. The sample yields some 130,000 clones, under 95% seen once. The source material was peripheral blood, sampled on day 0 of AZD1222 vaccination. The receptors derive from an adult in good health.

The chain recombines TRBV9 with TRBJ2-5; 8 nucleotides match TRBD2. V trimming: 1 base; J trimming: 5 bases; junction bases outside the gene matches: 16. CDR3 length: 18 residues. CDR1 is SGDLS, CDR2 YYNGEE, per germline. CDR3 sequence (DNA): TGTGCCAGCAGCGTATTTGGGCTGGGGGCGGGAGGTGGCGAGACCCAGTACTTC. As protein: CASSVFGLGAGGGETQYF.

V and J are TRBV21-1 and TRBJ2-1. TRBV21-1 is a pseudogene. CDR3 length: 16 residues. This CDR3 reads CASSTFGPSSYNEQFF. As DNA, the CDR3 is TGTGCCAGCAGCACTTTCGGGCCCAGCTCCTACAATGAGCAGTTCTTC.

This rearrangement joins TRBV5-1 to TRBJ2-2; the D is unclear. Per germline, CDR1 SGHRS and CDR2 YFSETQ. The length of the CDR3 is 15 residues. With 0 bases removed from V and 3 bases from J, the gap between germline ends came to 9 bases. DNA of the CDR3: TGCGCCAGCAGCTTGGTTCGGGCCGACACCGGGGAGCTGTTTTTT. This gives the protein CASSLVRADTGELFF.

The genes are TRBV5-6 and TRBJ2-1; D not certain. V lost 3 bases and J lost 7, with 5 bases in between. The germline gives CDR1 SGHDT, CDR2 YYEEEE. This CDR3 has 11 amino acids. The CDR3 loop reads CASSSMNEQFF. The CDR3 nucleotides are TGTGCCAGCAGCTCAATGAATGAGCAGTTCTTC.

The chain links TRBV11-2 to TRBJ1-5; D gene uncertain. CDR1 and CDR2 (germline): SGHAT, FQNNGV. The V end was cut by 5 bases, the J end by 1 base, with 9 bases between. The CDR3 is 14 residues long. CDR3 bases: TGTGCCAGCAGCACCGGAGGGAGCAATCAGCCCCAGCATTTT. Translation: CASSTGGSNQPQHF.

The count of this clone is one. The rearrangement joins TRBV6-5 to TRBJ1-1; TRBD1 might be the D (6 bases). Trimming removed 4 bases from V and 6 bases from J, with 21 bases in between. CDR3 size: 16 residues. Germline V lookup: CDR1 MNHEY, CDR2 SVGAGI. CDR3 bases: TGTGCCAGCAGTTTCACTAGGGACACCGAAAGTCCTGAAGCTTTCTTT. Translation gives CASSFTRDTESPEAFF.

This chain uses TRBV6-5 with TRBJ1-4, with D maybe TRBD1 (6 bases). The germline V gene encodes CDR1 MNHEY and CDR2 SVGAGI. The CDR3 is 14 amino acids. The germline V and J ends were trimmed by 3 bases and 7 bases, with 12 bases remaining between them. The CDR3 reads CASSYGTMAEKLFF. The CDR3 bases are TGTGCCAGCAGTTATGGGACAATGGCTGAAAAACTGTTTTTT.

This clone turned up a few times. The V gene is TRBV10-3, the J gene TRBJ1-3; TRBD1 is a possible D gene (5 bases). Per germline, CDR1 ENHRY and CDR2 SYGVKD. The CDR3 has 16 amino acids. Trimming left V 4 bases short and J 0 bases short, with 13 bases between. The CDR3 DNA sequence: TGTGCCATCAGTGTGACCCCGGGGGGCTCTGGAAACACCATATATTTT. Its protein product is CAISVTPGGSGNTIYF.

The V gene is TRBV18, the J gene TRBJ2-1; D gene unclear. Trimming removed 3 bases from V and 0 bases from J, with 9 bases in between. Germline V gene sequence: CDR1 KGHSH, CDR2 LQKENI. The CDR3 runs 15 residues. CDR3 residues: CASSPTESSYNEQFF. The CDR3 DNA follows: TGTGCCAGCTCACCCACAGAGAGCTCCTACAATGAGCAGTTCTTC.

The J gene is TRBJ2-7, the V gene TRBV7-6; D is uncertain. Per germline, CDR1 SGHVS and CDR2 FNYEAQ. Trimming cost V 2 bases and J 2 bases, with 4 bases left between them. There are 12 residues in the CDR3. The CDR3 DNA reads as TGTGCCAGCAGCTTACTAACCTACGAGCAGTACTTC. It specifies CASSLLTYEQYF.

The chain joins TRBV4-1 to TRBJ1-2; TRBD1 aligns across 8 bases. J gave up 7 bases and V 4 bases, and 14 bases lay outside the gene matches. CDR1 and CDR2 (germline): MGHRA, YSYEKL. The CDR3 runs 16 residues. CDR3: CASSPGTGAPLSGYTF. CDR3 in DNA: TGCGCCAGCAGCCCCGGGACAGGCGCGCCTCTAAGTGGCTACACCTTC.

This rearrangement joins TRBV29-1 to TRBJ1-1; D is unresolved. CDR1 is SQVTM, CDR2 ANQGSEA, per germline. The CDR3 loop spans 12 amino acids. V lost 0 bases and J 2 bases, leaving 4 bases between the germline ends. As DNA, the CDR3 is TGCAGCGTTGAAGACGCCAACACTGAAGCTTTCTTT. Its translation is CSVEDANTEAFF.